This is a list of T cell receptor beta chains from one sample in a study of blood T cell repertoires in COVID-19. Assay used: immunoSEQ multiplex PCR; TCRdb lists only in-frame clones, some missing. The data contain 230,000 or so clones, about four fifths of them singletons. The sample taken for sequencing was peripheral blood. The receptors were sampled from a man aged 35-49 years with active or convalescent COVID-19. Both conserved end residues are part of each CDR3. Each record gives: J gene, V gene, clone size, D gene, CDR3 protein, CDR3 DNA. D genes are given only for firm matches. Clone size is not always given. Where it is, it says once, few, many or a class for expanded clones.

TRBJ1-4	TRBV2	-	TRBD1	CASVRGTGNEKLFF	TGTGCCAGCGTACGGGGGACAGGGAATGAAAAACTGTTTTTT
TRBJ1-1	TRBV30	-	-	CAWSKGVRTEAFF	TGTGCCTGGAGTAAAGGGGTACGCACTGAAGCTTTCTTT
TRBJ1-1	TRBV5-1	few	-	CASSFTGSWYTEAFF	TGCGCCAGCAGCTTCACAGGAAGTTGGTACACTGAAGCTTTCTTT
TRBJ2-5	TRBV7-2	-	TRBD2	CASSLTRLAEETQYF	TGTGCCAGCAGCCTAACCAGACTAGCGGAAGAGACCCAGTACTTC
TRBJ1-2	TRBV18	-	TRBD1	CASSPGQGTSYGYTF	TGTGCCAGCTCACCGGGACAGGGGACTTCCTATGGCTACACCTTC
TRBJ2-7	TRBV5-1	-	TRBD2	CASSLMTSGYEQYF	TGCGCCAGCAGCTTGATGACTAGCGGGTACGAGCAGTACTTC
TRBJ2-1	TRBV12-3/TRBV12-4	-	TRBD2	CASSQTSLHEQFF	TGTGCCAGCAGCCAGACTAGCTTGCATGAGCAGTTCTTC
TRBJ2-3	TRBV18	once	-	CASSPRGRGRSTDTQYF	TGTGCCAGCTCACCACGGGGGAGGGGGAGAAGCACAGATACGCAGTATTTT
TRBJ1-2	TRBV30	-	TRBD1	CAWVRQGGGYTF	TGTGCCTGGGTGAGACAGGGTGGTGGCTACACCTTC
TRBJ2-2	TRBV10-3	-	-	CAISESKWETGELFF	TGTGCCATCAGTGAGTCGAAGTGGGAGACCGGGGAGCTGTTTTTT
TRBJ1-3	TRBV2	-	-	CASSDRAFSGNTIYF	TGTGCCAGCAGTGACCGCGCTTTCTCTGGAAACACCATATATTTT
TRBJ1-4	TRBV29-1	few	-	CSVVGGGKLFF	TGCAGCGTTGTCGGCGGGGGCAAACTGTTTTTT
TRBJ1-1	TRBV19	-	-	CASNPGQLITEAFF	TGTGCCAGTAATCCGGGACAACTAATCACTGAAGCTTTCTTT
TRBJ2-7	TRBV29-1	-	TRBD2	CSGGTSGGGEQYF	TGCAGCGGCGGGACTAGCGGGGGGGGAGAGCAGTACTTC
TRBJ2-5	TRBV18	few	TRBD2	CASSPPGLEETQYF	TGTGCCAGCTCACCCCCGGGACTAGAAGAGACCCAGTACTTC
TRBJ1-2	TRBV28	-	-	CASSWSGSGYTF	TGTGCCAGCAGTTGGTCTGGGAGTGGCTACACCTTC
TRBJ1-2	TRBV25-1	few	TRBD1	CASSESWAGGVYGYTF	TGTGCCAGCAGTGAATCATGGGCAGGGGGCGTCTATGGCTACACCTTC
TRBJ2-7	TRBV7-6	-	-	CASSLAAPGPGSAEGAYEQYF	TGTGCCAGCAGCTTAGCGGCCCCTGGCCCCGGGTCCGCCGAGGGAGCCTACGAGCAGTACTTC
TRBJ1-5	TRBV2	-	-	CASSEARDQPQHF	TGTGCCAGCAGTGAAGCGCGGGATCAGCCCCAGCATTTT
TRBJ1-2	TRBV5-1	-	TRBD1	CATSGQGSSGYTF	TGCGCCACCAGCGGACAGGGGAGCAGTGGCTACACCTTC
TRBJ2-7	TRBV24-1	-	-	CATSRSGYEQYF	TGTGCCACCAGCAGGAGCGGGTACGAGCAGTACTTC
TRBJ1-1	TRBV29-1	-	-	CSTRHWGASDTEAFF	TGCAGCACCCGGCACTGGGGCGCATCGGACACTGAAGCTTTCTTT
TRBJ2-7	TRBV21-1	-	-	CASSKVRGGERNYEQYF	TGTGCCAGCAGCAAAGTACGGGGAGGGGAGAGGAACTACGAGCAGTACTTC
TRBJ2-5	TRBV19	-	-	CASSIGSETQYF	TGTGCCAGTAGTATAGGTTCGGAGACCCAGTACTTC
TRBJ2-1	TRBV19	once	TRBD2	CASSTGGLAGVDRPNEQFF	TGTGCCAGTAGTACTGGGGGACTAGCGGGAGTAGATAGACCCAATGAGCAGTTCTTC
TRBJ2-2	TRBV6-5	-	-	CASSSRHLSSGELFF	TGTGCCAGCAGTTCGCGACACCTTTCCTCCGGGGAGCTGTTTTTT
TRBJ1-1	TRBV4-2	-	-	CASSQDLWTTEAFF	TGTGCCAGCAGCCAAGACCTATGGACAACCGAAGCTTTCTTT
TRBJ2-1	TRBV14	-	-	CASSQGELGGQFF	TGTGCCAGCAGCCAAGGAGAGCTAGGGGGGCAGTTCTTC
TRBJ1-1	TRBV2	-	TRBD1	CASSLGPGGTEAFF	TGTGCCAGCAGTCTCGGGCCAGGGGGGACTGAAGCTTTCTTT
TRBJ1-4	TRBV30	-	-	CAWSVLGQGNEKLFF	TGTGCCTGGAGCGTGTTGGGCCAGGGGAACGAAAAACTGTTTTTT
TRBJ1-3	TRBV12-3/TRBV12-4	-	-	CASSFNSGNTIYF	TGTGCCAGCAGTTTCAACTCTGGAAACACCATATATTTT
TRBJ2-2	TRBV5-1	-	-	CASKEMMNTGELFF	TGCGCCAGCAAGGAGATGATGAACACCGGGGAGCTGTTTTTT
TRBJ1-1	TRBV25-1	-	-	CASSDPLNTEAFF	TGTGCCAGCAGTGACCCCTTGAACACTGAAGCTTTCTTT
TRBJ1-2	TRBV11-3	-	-	CASSLDRANYGYTF	TGTGCCAGCAGCTTAGACAGGGCTAACTATGGCTACACCTTC
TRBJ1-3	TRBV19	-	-	CASSGGISGNTIYF	TGTGCCAGTAGTGGGGGGATATCCGGAAACACCATATATTTT
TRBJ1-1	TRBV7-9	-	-	CASGENTEAFF	TGTGCCAGCGGAGAAAACACTGAAGCTTTCTTT
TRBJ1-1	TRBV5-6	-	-	CASSLGERNTEAFF	TGTGCCAGCAGCTTGGGGGAGAGGAACACTGAAGCTTTCTTT
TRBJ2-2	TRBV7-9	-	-	CASSPANTGELFF	TGTGCCAGCAGCCCCGCGAACACCGGGGAGCTGTTTTTT
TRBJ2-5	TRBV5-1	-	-	CASSSLGQLQETQYF	TGCGCCAGCAGCTCCCTTGGACAGCTACAAGAGACCCAGTACTTC
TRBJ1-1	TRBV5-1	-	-	CASSPMGGSTEAFF	TGCGCCAGCAGCCCTATGGGAGGAAGCACTGAAGCTTTCTTT
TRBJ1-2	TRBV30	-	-	CAWSVTGEGGYTF	TGTGCCTGGAGTGTAACCGGGGAGGGCGGCTACACCTTC
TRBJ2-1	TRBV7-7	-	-	CASSRGTELSNEQFF	TGTGCTAGCAGCCGCGGGACGGAACTTTCCAATGAGCAGTTCTTC
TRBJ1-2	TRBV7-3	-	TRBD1	CASSSGTGETGYTF	TGTGCCAGCAGCTCTGGGACAGGGGAAACTGGCTACACCTTC